The 28 T cell receptor beta chains reported below all come from one sample, sequenced in a study of blood T cell repertoires in COVID-19. This table comes from immunoSEQ multiplex PCR, and its TCRdb copy is limited to in-frame clones, with some not included. The table includes 60,000 to 70,000 clones, around 88% detected once. Sequencing was done on a sample of peripheral blood. These receptors all come from an elderly woman with active COVID-19.

This clone came up a few times. V usage is TRBV10-3 and J usage is TRBJ2-3; TRBD2 agrees at 8 bases. J lost 2 bases, V lost 10 bases, and 17 bases had no gene match. This CDR3 has 17 residues. Germline values: CDR1 ENHRY, CDR2 SYGVKD. The CDR3, as DNA: TGTGCCACCGGGAGCCCTCCCACTAGCGGCCTCACAGATACGCAGTATTTT. It encodes CATGSPPTSGLTDTQYF.

The gene calls are TRBV7-2 and TRBJ2-5; 7 positions match TRBD2. Germline CDR1 is SGHTA and CDR2 is FQGNSA. This CDR3 is 16 amino acids long. V dropped 0 bases and J dropped 2; count of bases not matched to a gene: 6. The CDR3 sequence is CASSLAMTGGQETQYF. The CDR3 DNA sequence: TGTGCCAGCAGCTTAGCGATGACGGGGGGACAAGAGACCCAGTACTTC.

The chain carries TRBV6-6 and TRBJ2-5; D is undetermined. CDR3 length: 14 amino acids. Germline V gives CDR1 MNHNY, CDR2 SVGAGI (reference sequence). V dropped 0 bases and J dropped 5 bases, with 10 bases sitting between them. In DNA, the CDR3 is TGTGCCAGCAGTTACTCGATCGTCGGGGAGACCCAGTACTTC. Encoded protein: CASSYSIVGETQYF.

The chain joins TRBV2 to TRBJ2-1, with 12 bases that match TRBD2. V lost 7 bases and J lost 4; bases outside the gene matches: 11. The CDR3 has 17 residues. Germline CDR1 and CDR2: SNHLY and FYNNEI. Here the CDR3 DNA reads TGTGCCAGCACTTCTGCGGGGCTAGCGGGGGGGTACAATGAGCAGTTCTTC. This gives the protein CASTSAGLAGGYNEQFF.

V is TRBV6-5 and J is TRBJ2-1, with D possibly matching TRBD2 (7 bases). Looked up from germline, CDR1 is MNHEY and CDR2 is SVGAGI. V lost 11 bases, J lost 5 bases, and 19 bases lay in between. The CDR3 covers 14 residues. CDR3 loop: CAATGRGGDNEQFF. The CDR3, as DNA: TGTGCCGCAACAGGGAGGGGGGGGGACAATGAGCAGTTCTTC.

The V gene is TRBV2, the J gene TRBJ2-6; 9 bases are a match to TRBD1. The CDR3 runs 18 residues. Losses at the gene ends were 5 bases for V and 0 bases for J; bases not matched to a gene: 8. Germline V CDR1 and CDR2: SNHLY, FYNNEI. The CDR3: CASSPPGQGVSGANVLTF. The CDR3 DNA sequence: TGTGCCAGCAGTCCCCCGGGACAGGGCGTCTCTGGGGCCAACGTCCTGACTTTC.

The chain recombines TRBV7-6 with TRBJ2-5; TRBD2 might be the D (5 bases). V lost 2 bases and J lost 2, with 9 bases in between. The CDR3 contains 14 residues. The germline gives CDR1 SGHVS, CDR2 FNYEAQ. The CDR3 DNA reads TGTGCCAGCAGCTTATTCGGGGAACAAGAGACCCAGTACTTC. Its translation: CASSLFGEQETQYF. The variable domain in full, completed from reference TRBV7-6 and TRBJ2-5, reads GAGVSQSPRYKVTKRGQDVALRCDPISGHVSLYWYRQALGQGPEFLTYFNYEAQQDKSGLPNDRFSAERPEGSISTLTIQRTEQRDSAMYRCASSLFGEQETQYFGPGTRLLVL.

This clone was seen once. This sequence joins TRBV10-3 and TRBJ2-7, with D possibly TRBD1 on 7 matching bases. The germline gives CDR1 ENHRY, CDR2 SYGVKD. This CDR3 has 13 amino acids. V was pared by 6 bases and J by 3 bases, with 12 bases between. CDR3 region: CAIRAGGNYEQYF. Written as DNA, the CDR3 is TGTGCCATCAGAGCAGGGGGGAACTACGAGCAGTACTTC.

The CDR3 DNA follows: TGTGCCAGCAGCTCCTCCAGGGAATTTAATTCACCCCTCCACTTT. Amino acids: CASSSSREFNSPLHF. The chain recombines TRBV7-2 with TRBJ1-6; tentative D call: TRBD1 (5 bases). The CDR3 runs to 15 residues. Trimming took 4 bases from V and 6 from J, leaving 13 bases between them. CDR1 is SGHTA, CDR2 FQGNSA, per germline.

The J gene is TRBJ2-5, the V gene TRBV6-6, with 7 bases lining up with TRBD2. Trimming removed 5 bases from V and 5 bases from J; junction bases left unmatched: 5. Per the germline V gene, CDR1 is MNHNY and CDR2 is SVGAGI (reference sequence). The CDR3 sequence is 13 residues long. The CDR3 protein is CASSQAGWETQYF. DNA of the CDR3: TGTGCCAGCAGTCAAGCGGGGTGGGAGACCCAGTACTTC.

The chain combines TRBV7-3 with TRBJ1-6; the match to TRBD1 covers 9 bases. V shed 4 bases and J 10 bases; nucleotides not matched to a gene: 8. CDR1 and CDR2 from the germline V gene are SGHTA and FQGTGA. The CDR3 loop spans 15 amino acids. The CDR3 bases are TGTGCCAGCAGCTCGACAGGGGGGTGGAAATCACCCCTCCACTTT. Protein: CASSSTGGWKSPLHF.

This clone showed up just once. The J gene is TRBJ2-7, the V gene TRBV5-6; D might be TRBD1 (6 bases). The CDR3 is made up of 15 amino acids. With 3 bases removed from V and 0 bases from J, the gap between germline ends came to 13 bases. Per germline, CDR1 SGHDT and CDR2 YYEEEE. CDR3 sequence (DNA): TGTGCCAGCAGCTCAAGGACAGTGGCCTCCTACGAGCAGTACTTC. Translated: CASSSRTVASYEQYF.

This chain connects TRBV5-5 to TRBJ1-1; possibly TRBD1 for D (5 bases). This CDR3 is built from 14 residues. The V gene's germline CDR1 is SGHKS and CDR2 YYEKEE (reference sequence). V was pared by 0 bases and J by 0 bases, with 6 bases between. The CDR3 region is CASSLEGMNTEAFF. The CDR3 coding sequence is TGTGCCAGCAGCTTGGAGGGGATGAACACTGAAGCTTTCTTT. The full variable domain, rest sourced from reference TRBV5-5 and TRBJ1-1, is DAGVTQSPTHLIKTRGQQVTLRCSPISGHKSVSWYQQVLGQGPQFIFQYYEKEERGRGNFPDRFSARQFPNYSSELNVNALLLGDSALYLCASSLEGMNTEAFFGQGTRLTVV.

This clone was seen a few times. V is TRBV9 and J is TRBJ1-2; D is perhaps TRBD1 (5 bases). This CDR3 contains 14 residues. Deletions cut 3 bases from V and 5 bases from J, with 14 bases between. Looked up from germline, CDR1 is SGDLS and CDR2 is YYNGEE. The CDR3 DNA follows: TGTGCCAGCAGCGCCGTCGGGGGGGGTTATGGCTACACCTTC. Translating gives CASSAVGGGYGYTF.

The chain combines TRBV30 with TRBJ2-7, with a weak D call TRBD1 (6 bases). Germline CDR1 GTSNPN, CDR2 SVGIG (reference sequence). Trimming pared 4 bases from V and 0 bases from J, leaving 16 bases between. The CDR3 runs 15 residues. The CDR3 sequence: CAWTRGGYSSYEQYF. CDR3 coding DNA: TGTGCCTGGACTAGAGGGGGATATAGCTCCTACGAGCAGTACTTC.

This clone was seen a few times. The chain is built from TRBV6-6 and TRBJ2-7; D is undetermined. CDR1 is MNHNY and CDR2 is SVGAGI in the germline V gene (reference sequence). The CDR3 runs 11 residues. The V gene lost 4 bases and the J gene lost 2 bases, with 3 bases spanning the gap. The CDR3 DNA is TGTGCCAGCAGTTCTCCCTACGAGCAGTACTTC. It is translated as CASSSPYEQYF.

J is TRBJ2-3 and V is TRBV4-2, with TRBD2 matching 8 bases. V lost 2 bases to trimming and J lost 4 bases; unmatched junction nucleotides: 14. The CDR3 has 18 residues. Germline V lookup: CDR1 LGHNA, CDR2 YNFKEQ. The CDR3 reads CASSQLPGVAGSSDTQYF. CDR3 in DNA: TGTGCCAGCAGCCAACTTCCGGGGGTAGCGGGGTCTTCAGATACGCAGTATTTT.

The chain is built from TRBV7-3 and TRBJ2-3; 7 bases are a match to TRBD2. Per germline, CDR1 SGHTA and CDR2 FQGTGA. The CDR3 sequence is 13 residues long. V gave up 4 bases and J gave up 6 bases; unmatched junction bases: 4. CDR3 amino acids: CASSSGLSDTQYF. The CDR3 DNA reads TGTGCCAGCAGCTCGGGACTATCGGATACGCAGTATTTT.

The chain is built from TRBV4-1 and TRBJ2-2, with 11 bases fitting TRBD2. J gave up 6 bases and V 4 bases, and 1 base lay outside the gene matches. Germline CDR1 is MGHRA and CDR2 is YSYEKL. This CDR3 has 14 amino acids. The DNA for the CDR3 is TGCGCCAGCAGCCTGGGACTAGCGGCCGGGGAGCTGTTTTTT. Translated: CASSLGLAAGELFF.

This sequence joins TRBV7-2 and TRBJ2-5; unclear D gene. Germline CDR1 reads SGHTA; CDR2 reads FQGNSA. The CDR3 is made up of 13 amino acids. Trimming cost V 5 bases and J 10 bases, with 17 bases left between them. The CDR3 nucleotides are TGTGCCAGCAGCCCAGGTGGTGGCCAAGGCCAGTACTTC. The encoded protein is CASSPGGGQGQYF.

The V call is TRBV18, the J call TRBJ2-3, with a possible D match to TRBD1 (6 bases). Germline lookup yields CDR1 KGHSH and CDR2 LQKENI. The CDR3 extends over 15 amino acids. The V gene lost 4 bases and the J gene lost 2 bases, with 13 bases spanning the gap. The CDR3 coding sequence is TGTGCCAGCTCACGGGACACCGCTACCACAGATACGCAGTATTTT. This encodes CASSRDTATTDTQYF.

The chain is built from TRBV3-1 (or the pseudogene TRBV3-2) and TRBJ2-7; 9 nucleotides line up with TRBD2. The V gene's germline CDR1 is LGHDT and CDR2 YNNKEL (reference sequence). V was pared by 0 bases and J by 0 bases, with 3 bases of the junction left unmatched. The CDR3 covers 16 residues. The CDR3 loop is CASSQEGLAFSYEQYF. CDR3 DNA sequence: TGTGCCAGCAGCCAAGAGGGACTAGCCTTCTCCTACGAGCAGTACTTC.

DNA for the CDR3: TGTGCCAGCTTCCAGAGGGGGGGGAGCTCCTACAATGAGCAGTTCTTC. Protein sequence: CASFQRGGSSYNEQFF. V and J are TRBV7-9 and TRBJ2-1; D is possibly TRBD2 (7 bases). Trimming cost V 8 bases and J 0 bases, with 17 bases left between them. The germline CDR1 and CDR2 sequences are SEHNR and FQNEAQ (reference sequence). The CDR3 is made up of 16 amino acids.

The chain joins TRBV27 to TRBJ2-7, with unresolved D. The CDR3 is made up of 11 amino acids. Trimming took off 7 bases at V and 5 bases at J, with 9 bases between the two ends. CDR1 MNHEY and CDR2 SMNVEV come from the germline V gene (reference sequence). In DNA form, the CDR3 reads TGTGCCAGCACATTTGCGGACGAGCAGTACTTC. Translating gives CASTFADEQYF.

The chain links TRBV7-2 to TRBJ1-2, with 8 bases lining up with TRBD1. This CDR3 has 13 residues. V shed 4 bases, J shed 8 bases, and the junction held 6 bases outside the gene matches. The germline V gene encodes CDR1 SGHTA and CDR2 FQGNSA. CDR3 sequence (DNA): TGTGCCAGCAGCTACCAGACAGGGGAAGGCTACACCTTC. This gives the protein CASSYQTGEGYTF.

The gene calls are TRBV30 and TRBJ1-4; perhaps TRBD1 as D (6 bases). Germline values: CDR1 GTSNPN, CDR2 SVGIG (reference sequence). V was shortened by 2 bases and J by 8 bases, with 18 bases between the two germline ends. The length of the CDR3 is 15 residues. Here the CDR3 reads CAWSWKRGAVEKLFF. The CDR3 nucleotides read TGTGCCTGGAGTTGGAAACGGGGGGCGGTCGAAAAACTGTTTTTT. The full variable domain, with the rest looked up from reference TRBV30 and TRBJ1-4, is SQTIHQWPATLVQPVGSPLSLECTVEGTSNPNLYWYRQAAGRGLQLLFYSVGIGQISSEVPQNLSASRPQDRQFILSSKKLLLSDSGFYLCAWSWKRGAVEKLFFGSGTQLSVL.

This clone was detected once. The rearrangement links TRBV12-3 or TRBV12-4 to TRBJ2-7, with 9 positions matching TRBD2. Trimming removed 1 base from V and 9 bases from J; junction bases left unmatched: 1. The CDR3 has 12 amino acids. The CDR3 protein is CASSLELAGQYF. Written as DNA, the CDR3 is TGTGCCAGCAGTTTAGAACTAGCGGGGCAGTACTTC.

J is TRBJ1-6 and V is TRBV5-4; 10 bases line up with TRBD1. The CDR3 totals 16 residues. Germline values: CDR1 SGHNT, CDR2 YYREEE (reference sequence). The V segment lost 5 bases and the J segment 3 bases; nucleotides outside the gene matches: 5. CDR3 protein: CASRDGQGVYNSPLHF. The CDR3 nucleotides read TGTGCCAGCAGGGACGGACAGGGGGTCTATAATTCACCCCTCCACTTT.